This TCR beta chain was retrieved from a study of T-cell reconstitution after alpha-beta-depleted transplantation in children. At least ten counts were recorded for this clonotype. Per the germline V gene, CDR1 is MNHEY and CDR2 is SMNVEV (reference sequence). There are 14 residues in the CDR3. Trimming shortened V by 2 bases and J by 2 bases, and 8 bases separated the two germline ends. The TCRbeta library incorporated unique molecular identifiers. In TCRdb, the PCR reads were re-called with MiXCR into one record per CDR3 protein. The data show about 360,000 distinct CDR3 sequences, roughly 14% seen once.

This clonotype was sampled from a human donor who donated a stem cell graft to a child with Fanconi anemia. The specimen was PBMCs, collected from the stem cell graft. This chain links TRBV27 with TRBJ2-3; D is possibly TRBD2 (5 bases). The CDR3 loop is CASSLGGFTDTQYF. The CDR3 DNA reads TGTGCCAGCAGTTTAGGCGGGTTCACAGATACGCAGTATTTT.